This TCR beta chain is drawn from a study of cytomegalovirus exposure and HLA in healthy donors. The study, taken as a whole, reports: Cytomegalovirus status, reportedly, was diagnosed with high specificity and sensitivity by the classifier.

As to this clone: The antigen is unknown.

13 Jbeta primers and 60 Vbeta primers were used for the PCR. Profiled with immunoSEQ multiplex PCR; TCRdb holds only in-frame clones, not every one. The ten most abundant clones cover around 10% of a sample with roughly 55,000 clones. The CDR3 covers 16 residues. Germline lookup yields CDR1 SGHAT and CDR2 FQNNGV. Trimming took 5 bases from V and 5 from J; bases not matched to a gene: 14. The TCR sequence derives from a woman aged 45-60 years in good health and CMV-seropositive. V and J are TRBV11-2 and TRBJ2-5, with 7 bases that match TRBD2. Sequenced sample: PBMCs. CDR3 sequence: CASSPAGLTGVETQYF. Written as DNA, the CDR3 is TGTGCCAGCAGCCCCGCGGGACTAACGGGAGTGGAGACCCAGTACTTC.